These T cell receptor beta chains were read from a single sample in a study of blood T cell repertoires in COVID-19. Here immunoSEQ multiplex PCR was the method, and the copy in TCRdb shows in-frame clones only, minus some. The sample records under 200,000 clones, about nine tenths being singletons. The specimen sequenced was peripheral blood. Receptors originate from a man aged 65 to 85 with acute or convalescent COVID-19. Both conserved end residues are part of each CDR3. D genes are given only for firm matches. Clone size is stated in some rows and not others, as once, few, many or a class when expanded.

clone_size	v_call	j_call	d_call	cdr3_length	cdr3_aa	cdr3_nt
once	TRBV4-3	TRBJ2-7	.	15	CASSQAVISSYEQYF	TGCGCCAGCAGCCAAGCGGTTATAAGCTCCTACGAGCAGTACTTC
.	TRBV3-1/TRBV3-2	TRBJ1-1	TRBD1	14	CASSRGTGNTEAFF	TGTGCCAGCAGCCGGGGGACAGGGAACACTGAAGCTTTCTTT
.	TRBV2	TRBJ2-1	TRBD2	21	CANKGKTSGSQRRSSYNEQFF	TGTGCCAACAAGGGTAAAACTAGCGGGAGTCAACGAAGGAGCTCCTACAATGAGCAGTTCTTC
.	TRBV7-2	TRBJ1-1	.	13	CASRGDRRTEAFF	TGTGCCAGCAGAGGCGACAGGAGGACTGAAGCTTTCTTT
.	TRBV19	TRBJ1-5	TRBD1	13	CASRTGRGQPQHF	TGTGCCAGTCGGACAGGGCGGGGTCAGCCCCAGCATTTT
.	TRBV7-8	TRBJ2-7	.	14	CASSSREASYEQYF	TGTGCCAGCAGCTCCCGAGAGGCCTCCTACGAGCAGTACTTC
.	TRBV6-5	TRBJ1-4	.	13	CASSMGVGEKLFF	TGTGCCAGCAGTATGGGAGTGGGTGAAAAACTGTTTTTT
.	TRBV12-3/TRBV12-4	TRBJ1-1	TRBD1	13	CASSGDRGTEAFF	TGTGCCAGCAGCGGGGACAGGGGCACTGAAGCTTTCTTT
.	TRBV5-1	TRBJ1-2	.	15	CASSWGPGANYGYTF	TGCGCCAGCAGCTGGGGTCCGGGGGCTAACTATGGCTACACCTTC
.	TRBV7-2	TRBJ1-3	.	13	CASSWLAGNTIYF	TGTGCCAGCAGCTGGCTAGCAGGAAACACCATATATTTT
.	TRBV5-4	TRBJ1-1	TRBD1	12	CASSLWDREAFF	TGTGCCAGCAGCCTTTGGGACAGGGAAGCTTTCTTT
.	TRBV6-2/TRBV6-3	TRBJ2-1	.	15	CASSPFSGAYNEQFF	TGTGCCAGCAGTCCCTTTTCAGGGGCCTACAATGAGCAGTTCTTC
.	TRBV24-1	TRBJ2-5	TRBD1	15	CATSETDRAGETQYF	TGTGCCACCAGTGAAACGGACAGGGCGGGCGAGACCCAGTACTTC
.	TRBV30	TRBJ1-3	.	18	CAWSVRRGGGRSGNTIYF	TGTGCCTGGAGTGTACGGAGGGGAGGGGGACGCTCTGGAAACACCATATATTTT
.	TRBV27	TRBJ1-1	.	15	CASSFYGAQGTEAFF	TGTGCCAGCAGCTTTTACGGGGCCCAGGGGACTGAAGCTTTCTTT
.	TRBV5-4	TRBJ1-2	.	13	CASSLQGEDGYTF	TGTGCCAGCAGCTTGCAGGGTGAGGATGGCTACACCTTC
.	TRBV4-1	TRBJ2-3	.	14	CASSQGAAGDTQYF	TGCGCCAGCAGCCAGGGAGCGGCGGGGGATACGCAGTATTTT
.	TRBV5-1	TRBJ1-1	.	14	CASSLIPGGTEAFF	TGCGCCAGCAGCTTGATTCCGGGGGGCACTGAAGCTTTCTTT
few	TRBV5-5	TRBJ2-1	.	14	CASSRGPTGNEQFF	TGTGCCAGCAGCCGTGGTCCTACGGGGAATGAGCAGTTCTTC
.	TRBV5-4	TRBJ2-3	TRBD1	13	CASSVGQGYTQYF	TGTGCCAGCAGCGTGGGACAGGGTTATACGCAGTATTTT
.	TRBV6-2/TRBV6-3	TRBJ1-5	TRBD1	13	CASSYDREMPQHF	TGTGCCAGCAGTTATGACAGGGAGATGCCCCAGCATTTT
few	TRBV11-2	TRBJ2-7	TRBD2	17	CASSLVLAGGRRYEQYF	TGTGCCAGCAGCTTAGTCCTAGCGGGGGGAAGGAGGTACGAGCAGTACTTC
few	TRBV6-2/TRBV6-3	TRBJ2-7	.	13	CASSRQLPYEQYF	TGTGCCAGCAGTAGACAGCTACCCTACGAGCAGTACTTC
.	TRBV9	TRBJ2-3	.	16	CASSVGGRVGVDTQYF	TGTGCCAGCAGCGTAGGGGGGCGTGTTGGTGTAGATACGCAGTATTTT
.	TRBV13	TRBJ2-6	.	17	CASSLTTGFSGANVLTF	TGTGCCAGCAGCTTGACGACAGGATTCTCTGGGGCCAACGTCCTGACTTTC
.	TRBV2	TRBJ1-2	.	12	CASSDSSYGYTF	TGTGCCAGCAGCGACAGCTCCTATGGCTACACCTTC
.	TRBV5-1	TRBJ2-2	.	15	CASSLFSQNTGELFF	TGCGCCAGCAGCTTGTTTTCCCAGAACACCGGGGAGCTGTTTTTT
.	TRBV28	TRBJ2-7	.	14	CASSFPREPYEQYF	TGTGCCAGCAGTTTTCCCCGGGAACCCTACGAGCAGTACTTC
.	TRBV12-3/TRBV12-4	TRBJ2-5	TRBD1	13	CASSRDRVGTQYF	TGTGCCAGCAGCCGGGACAGGGTGGGGACCCAGTACTTC
.	TRBV18	TRBJ2-5	TRBD2	15	CASSPPTSGQETQYF	TGTGCCAGCTCACCACCAACTAGCGGCCAAGAGACCCAGTACTTC
.	TRBV11-3	TRBJ2-7	TRBD1	14	CASSLEGGADEQYF	TGTGCCAGCAGCTTAGAAGGGGGCGCTGATGAGCAGTACTTC